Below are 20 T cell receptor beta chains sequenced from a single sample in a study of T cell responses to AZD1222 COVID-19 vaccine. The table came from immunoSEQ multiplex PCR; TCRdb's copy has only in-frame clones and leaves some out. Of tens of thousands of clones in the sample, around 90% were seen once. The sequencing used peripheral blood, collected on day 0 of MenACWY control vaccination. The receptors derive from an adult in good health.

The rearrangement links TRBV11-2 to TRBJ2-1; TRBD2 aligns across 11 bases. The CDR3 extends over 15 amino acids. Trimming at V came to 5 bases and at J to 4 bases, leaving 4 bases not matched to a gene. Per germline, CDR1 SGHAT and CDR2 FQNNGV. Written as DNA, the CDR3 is TGTGCCAGCAGCCCAGGACTAGCGGGTTACAATGAGCAGTTCTTC. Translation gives CASSPGLAGYNEQFF.

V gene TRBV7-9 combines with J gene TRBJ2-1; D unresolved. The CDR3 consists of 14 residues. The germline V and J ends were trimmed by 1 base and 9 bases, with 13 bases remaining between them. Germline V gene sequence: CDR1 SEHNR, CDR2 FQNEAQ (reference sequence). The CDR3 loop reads CASSLGAPSGEQFF. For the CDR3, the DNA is TGTGCCAGCAGCTTAGGGGCCCCGTCCGGTGAGCAGTTCTTC.

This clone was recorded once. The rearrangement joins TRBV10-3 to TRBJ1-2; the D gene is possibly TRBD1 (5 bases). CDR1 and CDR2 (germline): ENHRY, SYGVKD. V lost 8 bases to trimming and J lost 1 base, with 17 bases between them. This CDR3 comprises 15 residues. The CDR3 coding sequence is TGTGCCATCGGGAGTTCGGGGACCTTTAACTATGGCTACACCTTC. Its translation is CAIGSSGTFNYGYTF.

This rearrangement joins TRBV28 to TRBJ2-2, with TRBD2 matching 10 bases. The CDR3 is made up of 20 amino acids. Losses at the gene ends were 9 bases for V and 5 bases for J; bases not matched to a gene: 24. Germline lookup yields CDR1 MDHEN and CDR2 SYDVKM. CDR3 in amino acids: CASHRRWSASGGGSTGELFF. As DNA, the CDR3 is TGTGCCAGTCATAGACGGTGGTCGGCTAGCGGGGGCGGATCGACCGGGGAGCTGTTTTTT.

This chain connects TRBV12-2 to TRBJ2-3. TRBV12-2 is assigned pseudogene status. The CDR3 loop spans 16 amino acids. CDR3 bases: TGTGCAAGTCGCTTAGACCCCCATTGGCGTACAGATACGCAGTATTTT. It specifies CASRLDPHWRTDTQYF.

CDR3 in amino acids: CASSYSRLYEQYF. The CDR3 DNA follows: TGTGCCAGCAGTTACTCGCGACTCTACGAGCAGTACTTC. J is TRBJ2-7 and V is TRBV6-2 or TRBV6-3; D gene ambiguous. The CDR3 totals 13 residues. Germline V gene sequence: CDR1 MNHEY, CDR2 SVGEGT. V was clipped by 0 bases and J by 3 bases, with 6 bases between them.

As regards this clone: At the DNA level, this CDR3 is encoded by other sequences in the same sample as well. The CDR3 nucleotides are TGTGCCAGCAGCCAAGGAGGGAACACTGAAGCTTTCTTT. Encoded protein: CASSQGGNTEAFF. This chain connects TRBV14 to TRBJ1-1, with D unclear. The germline CDR1 and CDR2 sequences are SGHDN and FVKESK. The V gene lost 1 base and the J gene lost 1 base, with 4 bases spanning the gap. The CDR3 spans 13 residues.

The CDR3 DNA sequence: TGCGCCAGCTCGGACGGACAAGAGACCCAGTACTTC. It is translated as CASSDGQETQYF. This chain links TRBV5-1 with TRBJ2-5, with D hard to call. Germline V gene lookup returns CDR1 SGHRS and CDR2 YFSETQ. Trimming shortened V by 7 bases and J by 2 bases, and 9 bases separated the two germline ends. The CDR3 is 12 residues long.

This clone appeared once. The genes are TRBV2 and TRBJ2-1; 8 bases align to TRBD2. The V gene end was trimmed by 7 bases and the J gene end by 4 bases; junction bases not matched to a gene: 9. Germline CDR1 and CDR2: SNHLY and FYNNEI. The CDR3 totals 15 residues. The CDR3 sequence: CASKGTSGIYNEQFF. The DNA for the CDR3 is TGTGCCAGCAAGGGAACTAGCGGAATTTACAATGAGCAGTTCTTC.

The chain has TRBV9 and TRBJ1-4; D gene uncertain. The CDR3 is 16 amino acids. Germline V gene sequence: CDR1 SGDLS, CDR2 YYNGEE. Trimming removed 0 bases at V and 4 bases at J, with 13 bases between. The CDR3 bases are TGTGCCAGCAGCGTAGATTTAGGGAAGGGTAATGAAAAACTGTTTTTT. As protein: CASSVDLGKGNEKLFF.

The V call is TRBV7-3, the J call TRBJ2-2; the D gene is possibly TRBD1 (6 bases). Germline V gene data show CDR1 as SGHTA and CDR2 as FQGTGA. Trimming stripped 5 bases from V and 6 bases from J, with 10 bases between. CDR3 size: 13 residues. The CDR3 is CASSPRGPGELFF. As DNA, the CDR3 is TGTGCCAGCAGCCCCAGGGGCCCCGGGGAGCTGTTTTTT.

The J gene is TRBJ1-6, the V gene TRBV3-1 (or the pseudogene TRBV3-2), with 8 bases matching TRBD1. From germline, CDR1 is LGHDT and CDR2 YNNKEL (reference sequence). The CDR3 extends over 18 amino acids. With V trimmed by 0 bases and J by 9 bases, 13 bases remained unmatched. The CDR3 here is CASSQDSAGGAGSSPLHF. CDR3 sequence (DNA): TGTGCCAGCAGCCAAGACTCTGCAGGGGGCGCCGGGAGTTCACCCCTCCACTTT.

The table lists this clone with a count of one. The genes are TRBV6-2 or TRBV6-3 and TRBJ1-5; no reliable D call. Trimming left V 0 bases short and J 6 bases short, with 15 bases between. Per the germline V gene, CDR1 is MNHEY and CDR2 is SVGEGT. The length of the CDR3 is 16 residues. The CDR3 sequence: CASSYSIVTPLQPQHF. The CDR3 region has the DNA TGTGCCAGCAGTTACTCGATCGTGACTCCCCTTCAGCCCCAGCATTTT.

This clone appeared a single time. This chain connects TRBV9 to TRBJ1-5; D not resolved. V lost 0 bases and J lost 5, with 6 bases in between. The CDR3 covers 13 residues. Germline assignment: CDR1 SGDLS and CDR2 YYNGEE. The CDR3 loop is CASSVGVDQPQHF. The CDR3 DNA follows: TGTGCCAGCAGCGTAGGAGTAGATCAGCCCCAGCATTTT.

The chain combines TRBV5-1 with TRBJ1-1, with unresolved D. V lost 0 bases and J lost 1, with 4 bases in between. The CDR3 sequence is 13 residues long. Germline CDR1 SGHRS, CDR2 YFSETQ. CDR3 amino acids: CASSLAGNTEAFF. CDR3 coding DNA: TGCGCCAGCAGCTTGGCTGGGAACACTGAAGCTTTCTTT. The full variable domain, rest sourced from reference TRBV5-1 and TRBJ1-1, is KAGVTQTPRYLIKTRGQQVTLSCSPISGHRSVSWYQQTPGQGLQFLFEYFSETQRNKGNFPGRFSGRQFSNSRSEMNVSTLELGDSALYLCASSLAGNTEAFFGQGTRLTVV.

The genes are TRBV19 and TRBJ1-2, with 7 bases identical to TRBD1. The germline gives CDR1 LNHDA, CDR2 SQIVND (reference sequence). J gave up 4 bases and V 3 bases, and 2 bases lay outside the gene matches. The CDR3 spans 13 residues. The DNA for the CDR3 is TGTGCCAGTAGTATCGACAGGGTCTATGGCTACACCTTC. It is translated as CASSIDRVYGYTF.

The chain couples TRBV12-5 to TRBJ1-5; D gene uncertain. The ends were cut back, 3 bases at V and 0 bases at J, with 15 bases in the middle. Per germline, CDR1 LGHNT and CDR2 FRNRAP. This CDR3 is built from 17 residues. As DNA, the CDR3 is TGTGCTAGTGGTTTCGAGTCCCCGGGAAATAGCAATCAGCCCCAGCATTTT. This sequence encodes CASGFESPGNSNQPQHF. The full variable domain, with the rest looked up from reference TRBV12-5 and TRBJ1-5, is DARVTQTPRHKVTEMGQEVTMRCQPILGHNTVFWYRQTMMQGLELLAYFRNRAPLDDSGMPKDRFSAEMPDATLATLKIQPSEPRDSAVYFCASGFESPGNSNQPQHFGDGTRLSIL.

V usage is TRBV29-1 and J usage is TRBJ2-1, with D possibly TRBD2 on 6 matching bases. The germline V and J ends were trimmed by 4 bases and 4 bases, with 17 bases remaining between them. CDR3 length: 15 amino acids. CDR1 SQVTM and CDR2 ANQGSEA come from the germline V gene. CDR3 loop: CSVVFGGKGYNEQFF. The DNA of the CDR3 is TGCAGCGTTGTTTTCGGCGGGAAGGGGTACAATGAGCAGTTCTTC.

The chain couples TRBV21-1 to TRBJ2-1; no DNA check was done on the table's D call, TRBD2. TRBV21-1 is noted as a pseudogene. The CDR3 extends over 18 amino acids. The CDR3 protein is CASTPDTSSQSSYNEQFF. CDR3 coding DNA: TGTGCCAGCACCCCGGATACTAGCTCTCAGAGCTCCTACAATGAGCAGTTCTTC.

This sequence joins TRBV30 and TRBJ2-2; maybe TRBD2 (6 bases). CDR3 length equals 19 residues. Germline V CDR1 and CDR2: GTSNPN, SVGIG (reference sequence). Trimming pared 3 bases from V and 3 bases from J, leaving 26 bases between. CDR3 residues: CAWRVSGLQSAGYTGELFF. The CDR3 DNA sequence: TGTGCCTGGAGAGTCTCGGGACTCCAATCCGCGGGCTACACCGGGGAGCTGTTTTTT.